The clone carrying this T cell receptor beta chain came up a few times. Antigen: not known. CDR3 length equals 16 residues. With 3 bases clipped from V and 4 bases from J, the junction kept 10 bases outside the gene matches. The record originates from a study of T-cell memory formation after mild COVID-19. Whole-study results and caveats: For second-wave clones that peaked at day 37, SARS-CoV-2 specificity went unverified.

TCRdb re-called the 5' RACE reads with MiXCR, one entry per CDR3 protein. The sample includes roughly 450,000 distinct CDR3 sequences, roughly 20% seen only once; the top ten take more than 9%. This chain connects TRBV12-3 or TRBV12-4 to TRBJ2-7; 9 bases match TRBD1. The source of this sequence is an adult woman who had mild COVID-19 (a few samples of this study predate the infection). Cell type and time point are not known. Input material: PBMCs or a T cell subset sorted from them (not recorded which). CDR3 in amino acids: CASSLAQGAFGYEQYF. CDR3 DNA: TGTGCCAGCAGTTTGGCACAGGGGGCTTTCGGGTACGAGCAGTACTTC.